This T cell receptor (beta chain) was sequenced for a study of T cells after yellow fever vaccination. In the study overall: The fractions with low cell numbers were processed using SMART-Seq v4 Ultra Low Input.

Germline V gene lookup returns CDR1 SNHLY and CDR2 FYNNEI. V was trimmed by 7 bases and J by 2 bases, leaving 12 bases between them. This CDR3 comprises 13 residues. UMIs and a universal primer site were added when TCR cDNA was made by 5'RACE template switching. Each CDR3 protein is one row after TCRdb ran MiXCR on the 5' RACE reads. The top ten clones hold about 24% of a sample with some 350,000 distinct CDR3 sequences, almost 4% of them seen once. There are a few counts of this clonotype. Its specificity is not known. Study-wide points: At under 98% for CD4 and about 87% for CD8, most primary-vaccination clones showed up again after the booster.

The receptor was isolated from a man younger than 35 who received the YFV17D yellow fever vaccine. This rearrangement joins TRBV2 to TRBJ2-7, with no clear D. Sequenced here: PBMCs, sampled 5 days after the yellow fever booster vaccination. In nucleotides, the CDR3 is TGTGCCAGCATTGTCTTTTCTACCTACGAGCAGTACTTC. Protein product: CASIVFSTYEQYF.